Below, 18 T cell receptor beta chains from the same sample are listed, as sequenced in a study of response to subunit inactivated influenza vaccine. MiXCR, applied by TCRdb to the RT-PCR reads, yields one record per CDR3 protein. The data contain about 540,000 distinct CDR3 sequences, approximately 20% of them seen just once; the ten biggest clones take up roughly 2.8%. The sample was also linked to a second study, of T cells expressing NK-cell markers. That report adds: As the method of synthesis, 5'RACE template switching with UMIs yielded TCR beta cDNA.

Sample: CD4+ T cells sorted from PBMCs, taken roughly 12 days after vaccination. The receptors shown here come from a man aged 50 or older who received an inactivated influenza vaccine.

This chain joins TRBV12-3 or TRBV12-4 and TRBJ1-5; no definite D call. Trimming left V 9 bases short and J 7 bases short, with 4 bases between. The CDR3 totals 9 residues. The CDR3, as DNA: TGTGCCAGAATCCAGCCCCAGCATTTT. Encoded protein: CARIQPQHF.

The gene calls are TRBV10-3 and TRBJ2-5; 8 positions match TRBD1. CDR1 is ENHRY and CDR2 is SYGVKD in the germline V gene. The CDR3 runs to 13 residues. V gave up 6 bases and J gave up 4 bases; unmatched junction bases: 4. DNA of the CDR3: TGTGCCATCAGGAAGACAGGGGCAGAGACCCAGTACTTC. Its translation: CAIRKTGAETQYF.

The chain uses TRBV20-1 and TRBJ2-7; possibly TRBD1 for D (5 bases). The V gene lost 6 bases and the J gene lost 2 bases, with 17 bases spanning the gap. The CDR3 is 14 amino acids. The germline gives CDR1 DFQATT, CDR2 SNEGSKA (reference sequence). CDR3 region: CSALKQVPTYEQYF. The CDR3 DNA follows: TGCAGTGCCTTAAAACAGGTACCCACCTACGAGCAGTACTTC.

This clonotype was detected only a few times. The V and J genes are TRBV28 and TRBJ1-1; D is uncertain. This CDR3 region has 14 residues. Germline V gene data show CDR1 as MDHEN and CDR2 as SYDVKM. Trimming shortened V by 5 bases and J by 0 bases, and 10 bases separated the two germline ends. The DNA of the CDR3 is TGTGCCAGCAGTGTTGCGTTCATGAACACTGAAGCTTTCTTT. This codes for CASSVAFMNTEAFF.

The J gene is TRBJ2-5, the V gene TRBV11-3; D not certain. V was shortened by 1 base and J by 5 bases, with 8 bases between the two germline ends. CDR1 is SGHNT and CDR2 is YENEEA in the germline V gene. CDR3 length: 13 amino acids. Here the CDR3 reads CASSLVALETQYF. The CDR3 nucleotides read TGTGCCAGCAGCTTAGTAGCTTTGGAGACCCAGTACTTC.

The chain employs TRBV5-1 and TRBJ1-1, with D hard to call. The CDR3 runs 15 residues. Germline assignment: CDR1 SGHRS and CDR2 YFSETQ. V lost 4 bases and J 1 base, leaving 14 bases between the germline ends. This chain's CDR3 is CASSVQVRTNTEAFF. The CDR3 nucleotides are TGCGCCAGCAGCGTCCAGGTCAGGACGAACACTGAAGCTTTCTTT.

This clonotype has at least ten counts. CDR3 amino acids: CASSQTSGSSYNEQFF. CDR3 nucleotide sequence: TGTGCCAGCAGCCAAACTAGCGGGAGCTCCTACAATGAGCAGTTCTTC. The chain combines TRBV4-2 with TRBJ2-1, with 11 bases identical to TRBD2. The CDR3 contains 16 residues. The trim removed 2 bases at V and 0 bases at J, leaving 0 bases unmatched. The germline V gene has CDR1 LGHNA and CDR2 YNFKEQ.

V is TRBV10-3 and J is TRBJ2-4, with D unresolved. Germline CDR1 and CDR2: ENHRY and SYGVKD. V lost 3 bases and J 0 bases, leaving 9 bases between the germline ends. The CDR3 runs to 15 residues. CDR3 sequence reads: CAISESFRAKNIQYF. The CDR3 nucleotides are TGTGCCATCAGTGAATCATTTAGAGCCAAAAACATTCAGTACTTC.

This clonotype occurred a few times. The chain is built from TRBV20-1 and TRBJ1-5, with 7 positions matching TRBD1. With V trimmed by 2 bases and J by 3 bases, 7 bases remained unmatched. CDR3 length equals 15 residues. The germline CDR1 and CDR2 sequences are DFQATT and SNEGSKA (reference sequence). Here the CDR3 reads CSARIDRVVNQPQHF. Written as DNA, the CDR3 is TGCAGTGCTAGAATCGACAGGGTGGTCAATCAGCCCCAGCATTTT.

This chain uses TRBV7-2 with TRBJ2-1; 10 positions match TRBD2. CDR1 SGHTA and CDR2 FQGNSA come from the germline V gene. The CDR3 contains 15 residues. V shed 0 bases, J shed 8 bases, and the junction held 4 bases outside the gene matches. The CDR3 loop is CASSLAQTSGYEQFF. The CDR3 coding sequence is TGTGCCAGCAGCTTAGCACAGACTAGCGGGTATGAGCAGTTCTTC.

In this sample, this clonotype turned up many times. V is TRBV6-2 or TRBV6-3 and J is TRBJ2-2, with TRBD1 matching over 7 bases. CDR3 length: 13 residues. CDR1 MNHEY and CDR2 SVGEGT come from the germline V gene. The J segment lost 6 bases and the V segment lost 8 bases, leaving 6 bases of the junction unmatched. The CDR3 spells CASRDRRAGELFF. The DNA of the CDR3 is TGTGCCAGCCGGGACAGACGCGCCGGGGAGCTGTTTTTT.

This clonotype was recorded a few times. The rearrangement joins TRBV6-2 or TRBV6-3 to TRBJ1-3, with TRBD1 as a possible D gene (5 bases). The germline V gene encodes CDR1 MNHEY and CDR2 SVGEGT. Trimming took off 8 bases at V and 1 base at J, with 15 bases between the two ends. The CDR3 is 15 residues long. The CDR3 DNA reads TGTGCCAGCGTGAAAACAGGAGCTTCTGGAAACACCATATATTTT. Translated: CASVKTGASGNTIYF.

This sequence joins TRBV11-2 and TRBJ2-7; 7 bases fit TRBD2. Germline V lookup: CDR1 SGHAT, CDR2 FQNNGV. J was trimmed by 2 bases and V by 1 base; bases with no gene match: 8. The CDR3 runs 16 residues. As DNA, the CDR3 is TGTGCCAGCAGCTTAGCCCGGGACTATAACCCCTACGAGCAGTACTTC. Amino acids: CASSLARDYNPYEQYF.

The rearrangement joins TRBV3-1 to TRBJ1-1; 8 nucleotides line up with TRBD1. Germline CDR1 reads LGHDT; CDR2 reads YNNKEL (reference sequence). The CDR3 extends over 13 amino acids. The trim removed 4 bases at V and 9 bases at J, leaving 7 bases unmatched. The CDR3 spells CASSRPTGAKAFF. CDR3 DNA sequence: TGTGCCAGCAGCCGCCCGACAGGGGCCAAAGCTTTCTTT.

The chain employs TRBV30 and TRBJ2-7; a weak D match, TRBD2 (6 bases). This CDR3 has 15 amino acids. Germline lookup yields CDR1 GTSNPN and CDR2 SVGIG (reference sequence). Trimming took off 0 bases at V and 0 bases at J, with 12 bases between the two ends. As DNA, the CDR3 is TGTGCCTGGAGTGTTAGAGTGGGGGGCTCCTACGAGCAGTACTTC. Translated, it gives CAWSVRVGGSYEQYF.

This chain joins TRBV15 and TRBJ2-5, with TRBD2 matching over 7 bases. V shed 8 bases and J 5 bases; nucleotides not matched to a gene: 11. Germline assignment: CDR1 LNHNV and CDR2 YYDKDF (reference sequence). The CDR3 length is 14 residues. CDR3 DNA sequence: TGTGCCACCTCTGTAGGTGGGAGGGCGGAGACCCAGTACTTC. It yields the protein CATSVGGRAETQYF.

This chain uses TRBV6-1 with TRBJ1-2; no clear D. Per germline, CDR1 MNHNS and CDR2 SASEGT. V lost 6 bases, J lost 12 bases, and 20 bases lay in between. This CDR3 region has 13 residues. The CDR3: CASSPDLLVPNTF. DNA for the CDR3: TGTGCCAGCAGCCCCGACCTTTTAGTGCCTAACACCTTC.

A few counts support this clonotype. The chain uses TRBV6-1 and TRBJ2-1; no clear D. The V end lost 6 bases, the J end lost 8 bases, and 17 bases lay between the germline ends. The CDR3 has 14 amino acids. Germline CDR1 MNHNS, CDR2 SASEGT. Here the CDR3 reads CASRPTATHDEQFF. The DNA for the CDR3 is TGTGCCAGCAGGCCCACGGCCACCCACGATGAGCAGTTCTTC.